This is a list of T cell receptor beta chains from one sample in a study of cytomegalovirus exposure and HLA in healthy donors. Sequencing used immunoSEQ multiplex PCR; TCRdb keeps in-frame clones, though not all of them. The sample contains 70,000 to 95,000 clones, roughly three quarters of which appear only once. Material: PBMCs. The origin of the receptors is a woman in her thirties or forties in good health and CMV-seropositive. Each CDR3 is given without its conserved first and last residue. Fields, in order: V gene, D gene, J gene, clone size, CDR3 protein. A D gene is named only where the DNA matches it firmly. The size of a clone is reported for some rows only, either as once, few or many, or as a class for expanded clones.

TRBV28	-	TRBJ2-5	-	ASSWGQRELETQY
TRBV20-1	TRBD2	TRBJ2-1	few	SARGSGIQF
TRBV14	-	TRBJ2-3	few	ASSPQGFSTDTQY
TRBV28	TRBD1	TRBJ2-6	-	ATGDSGANVLT
TRBV6-5	TRBD2	TRBJ2-5	-	ASSWLAGKYQETQY
TRBV4-1	TRBD1	TRBJ2-2	once	ASSQEWIQGIDTGELF
TRBV5-1	-	TRBJ1-1	-	ASSHSNTEAF
TRBV19	-	TRBJ1-2	few	ASKGDFYGYT
TRBV7-9	TRBD1	TRBJ2-5	-	TSSIMGTGGETQY
TRBV6-5	TRBD1	TRBJ1-2	-	ASSRDSNYGYT
TRBV27	TRBD1	TRBJ1-5	few	ASSFLRGSNQPQH
TRBV5-1	TRBD1	TRBJ2-5	-	ASSRDRGEETQY
TRBV18	-	TRBJ1-5	-	ASSPLGYSNQPQH
TRBV18	-	TRBJ1-4	-	ASSPDRNNEKLF
TRBV6-6	-	TRBJ1-5	-	ASHGPQH
TRBV18	TRBD1	TRBJ2-7	-	ASSPLGTGNYEQY
TRBV7-2	-	TRBJ2-3	-	ASSLGGTWGDTQY
TRBV19	-	TRBJ2-7	-	ASSPESGADYEQY
TRBV5-1	TRBD1	TRBJ2-2	-	ASSRDRGRDTGELF
TRBV28	TRBD2	TRBJ2-7	-	ASSLTGGSYEQY
TRBV19	-	TRBJ1-1	once	ASSRLRDLREAF
TRBV14	TRBD1	TRBJ1-2	once	ATRVTGPRFTYGYT
TRBV9	TRBD1	TRBJ1-2	-	ASSTGGSHGYT
TRBV4-1	-	TRBJ1-1	-	ASSQDEFEGLMNTEAF
TRBV13	-	TRBJ2-3	-	ASSPSSTDTQY
TRBV15	-	TRBJ1-6	-	ATSRGSGGSPLH
TRBV29-1	-	TRBJ1-1	-	SVALGVGTF
TRBV2	TRBD2	TRBJ2-1	few	ASRRTSGNEQF
TRBV6-5	TRBD2	TRBJ2-2	-	ASSYAGAGELF
TRBV7-9	-	TRBJ2-7	-	ASSLAPERRVSSYEQY
TRBV19	TRBD1	TRBJ1-5	-	ASSIDQGAGQPQH